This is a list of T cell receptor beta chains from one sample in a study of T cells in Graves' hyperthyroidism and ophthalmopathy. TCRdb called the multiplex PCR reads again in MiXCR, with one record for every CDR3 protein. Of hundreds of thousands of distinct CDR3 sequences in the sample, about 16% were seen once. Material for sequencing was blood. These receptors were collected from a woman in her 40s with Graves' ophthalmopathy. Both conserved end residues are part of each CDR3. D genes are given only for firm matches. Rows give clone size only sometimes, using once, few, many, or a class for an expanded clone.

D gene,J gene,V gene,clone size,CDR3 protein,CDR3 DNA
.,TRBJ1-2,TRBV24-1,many,CATSDKGVDYGYTF,TGTGCCACCAGTGATAAGGGGGTCGACTATGGCTACACCTTC
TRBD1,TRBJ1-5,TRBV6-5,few,CASSSGQLRLTQHF,TGTGCCAGCAGTTCGGGACAGCTGCGCTTAACCCAGCATTTT
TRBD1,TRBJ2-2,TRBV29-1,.,CSVVSQGVNTGELFF,TGCAGCGTTGTTAGTCAGGGGGTCAACACCGGGGAGCTGTTTTTT
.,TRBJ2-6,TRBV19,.,CASSITSNSGANVLTF,TGTGCCAGTAGTATAACTTCCAACTCTGGGGCCAACGTCCTGACTTTC
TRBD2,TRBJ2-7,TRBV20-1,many,CSAREGGNSYEQYF,TGCAGTGCTCGGGAGGGGGGAAACTCCTACGAGCAGTACTTC
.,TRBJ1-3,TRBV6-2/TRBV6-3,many,CASTGARSGNTIYF,TGTGCCAGCACGGGGGCCCGCTCTGGAAACACCATATATTTT
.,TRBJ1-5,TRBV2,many,CASSEGWVGNQPQHF,TGTGCCAGCAGTGAAGGATGGGTGGGCAATCAGCCCCAGCATTTT
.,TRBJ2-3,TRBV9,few,CASSAGSFTDTQYF,TGTGCCAGCAGCGCAGGGAGCTTCACAGATACGCAGTATTTT
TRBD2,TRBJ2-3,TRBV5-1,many,CATRAVAGGPGDTQYF,TGCGCCACAAGGGCTGTAGCGGGAGGGCCGGGAGATACGCAGTATTTT
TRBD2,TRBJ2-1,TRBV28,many,CASTTARSGREQFF,TGTGCCAGCACCACGGCGAGGAGCGGGAGGGAGCAGTTCTTC
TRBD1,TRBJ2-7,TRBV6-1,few,CASSGTGRPYEQYF,TGTGCCAGCAGCGGGACAGGGCGGCCTTACGAGCAGTACTTC
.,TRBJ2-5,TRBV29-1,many,CSESSGETQYF,TGCAGCGAGAGTAGCGGAGAGACCCAGTACTTC
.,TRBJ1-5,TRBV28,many,CASMVGGRKSNQPQHF,TGTGCCAGCATGGTCGGGGGCAGGAAAAGCAATCAGCCCCAGCATTTT
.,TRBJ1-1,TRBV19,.,CASRDNFGFAFF,TGTGCCAGCCGGGACAATTTCGGGTTTGCTTTCTTT
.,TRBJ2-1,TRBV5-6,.,CASSHGRDRAYNEQFF,TGTGCCAGCAGCCACGGGAGGGACAGGGCCTACAATGAGCAGTTCTTC
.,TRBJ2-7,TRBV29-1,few,CSARIASVPGIYEQYF,TGCAGCGCGCGCATCGCTTCAGTCCCCGGGATCTACGAGCAGTACTTC
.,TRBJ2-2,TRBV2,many,CASSVTQGVGTGELFF,TGTGCCAGCAGTGTCACTCAGGGCGTGGGCACCGGGGAGCTGTTTTTT
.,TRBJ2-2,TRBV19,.,CASSIKAGSAGELFF,TGTGCCAGTAGTATTAAGGCAGGGTCTGCCGGGGAGCTGTTTTTT
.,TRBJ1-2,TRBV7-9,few,CASSLGQSDYGYTF,TGTGCCAGCAGCTTAGGACAGTCCGACTATGGCTACACCTTC
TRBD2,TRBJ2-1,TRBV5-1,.,CASSSTSGSPYNEQFF,TGCGCCAGCAGCTCCACTAGCGGGAGCCCCTACAATGAGCAGTTCTTC
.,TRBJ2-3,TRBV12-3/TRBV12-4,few,CASTPGGPFTDTQYF,TGTGCCAGCACCCCTGGGGGACCTTTCACAGATACGCAGTATTTT
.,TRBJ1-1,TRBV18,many,CASSPTEVGTEAFF,TGTGCCAGCTCACCGACAGAGGTGGGGACTGAAGCTTTCTTT
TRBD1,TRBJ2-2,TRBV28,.,CAITGTGYTGELFF,TGTGCCATTACCGGGACAGGGTATACCGGGGAGCTGTTTTTT
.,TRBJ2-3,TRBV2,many,CASSGAGPTDTQYF,TGTGCCAGCAGTGGGGCGGGCCCCACAGATACGCAGTATTTT
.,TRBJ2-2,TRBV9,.,CASSVTTGTGELFF,TGTGCCAGCAGCGTAACCACCGGAACCGGGGAGCTGTTTTTT
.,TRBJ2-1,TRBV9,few,CASSPNTYNEQFF,TGTGCCAGCAGCCCCAACACCTACAATGAGCAGTTCTTC
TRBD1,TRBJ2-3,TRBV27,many,CASRRTGSGDTQYF,TGTGCCAGCAGAAGGACAGGGTCAGGAGATACGCAGTATTTT
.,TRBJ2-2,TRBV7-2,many,CASSLVATGELFF,TGTGCCAGCAGCTTAGTCGCCACCGGGGAGCTGTTTTTT
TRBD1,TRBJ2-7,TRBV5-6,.,CASSHRTGPEQYF,TGTGCCAGCAGCCATCGGACAGGGCCCGAGCAGTACTTC
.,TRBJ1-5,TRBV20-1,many,CSARDAGVQPQHF,TGCAGTGCTAGAGACGCAGGGGTTCAGCCCCAGCATTTT
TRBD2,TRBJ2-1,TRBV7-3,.,CASSLTGGYSGNEQFF,TGTGCCAGCAGCTTAACCGGGGGGTACTCGGGTAATGAGCAGTTCTTC
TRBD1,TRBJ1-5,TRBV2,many,CASSEDRTGGGQPQHF,TGTGCCAGCAGTGAAGATAGGACAGGGGGGGGGCAGCCCCAGCATTTT
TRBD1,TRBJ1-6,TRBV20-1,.,CSVRRNQGQRNSPLHF,TGCAGTGTGAGACGGAACCAGGGACAGCGGAATTCACCCCTCCACTTT
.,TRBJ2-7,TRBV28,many,CASSPHPGRGGEQYF,TGTGCCAGCAGTCCCCATCCCGGCAGGGGGGGTGAGCAGTACTTC
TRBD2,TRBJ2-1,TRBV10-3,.,CAITSGGYNEQFF,TGTGCCATTACTAGCGGGGGTTACAATGAGCAGTTCTTC